These 28 T cell receptor beta chains were all obtained from the same sample, sequenced in a study of preoperative IRX-2 immunotherapy in early breast cancer. The treatment is: preoperative locoregional IRX-2 cytokine immunotherapy. Assay used: immunoSEQ multiplex PCR; TCRdb lists only in-frame clones, some missing. The sample has about 19,000 clones, over 80% seen once. The source was lymph node tissue, collected after IRX-2 immunotherapy. Receptors were obtained from a human donor with breast cancer.

The chain links TRBV11-3 to TRBJ2-1, with 7 bases lining up with TRBD2. The germline V gene has CDR1 SGHNT and CDR2 YENEEA. The CDR3 covers 14 residues. Trimming cost V 3 bases and J 3 bases; bases outside gene matches: 2. The CDR3: CASSFGLDYNEQFF. The CDR3, as DNA: TGTGCCAGCAGCTTCGGACTAGACTACAATGAGCAGTTCTTC.

The genes are TRBV1 and TRBJ1-5. TRBV1 is given as a pseudogene. The CDR3 length is 16 residues. CDR3 sequence reads: CASSQDIDRFNQPQHF. The CDR3 nucleotides read TGCGCCAGCAGCCAAGACATAGACCGATTCAATCAGCCCCAGCATTTT.

The chain uses TRBV6-8 and TRBJ2-6; D gene ambiguous. The CDR3 sequence is 13 residues long. Trimming left V 10 bases short and J 3 bases short, with 10 bases between. Germline CDR1 and CDR2: MNHGY and SAAAGT. In nucleotides, the CDR3 is TGTGCCACCCCCTGGGGTGGGGCCAACGTCCTGACTTTC. This sequence encodes CATPWGGANVLTF.

The V and J genes are TRBV6-8 and TRBJ1-3; possible D gene TRBD1, 6 bases. This CDR3 region has 17 residues. Germline values: CDR1 MNHGY, CDR2 SAAAGT. V was trimmed by 5 bases and J by 7 bases, leaving 24 bases between them. This CDR3 is CASSRPPSQGPRNTIYF. The CDR3, as DNA: TGTGCCAGCAGTAGACCTCCGAGTCAGGGGCCTCGTAACACCATATATTTT.

This clone has only one observation. The genes are TRBV6-7 and TRBJ1-1; D unclear. TRBV6-7 is flagged as an ORF with uncertain function. V gave up 6 bases and J gave up 7 bases, with 12 bases separating them. This CDR3 has 12 residues. The DNA for the CDR3 is TGTGCCAGCAGGGATTGGGCAGATGAAGCTTTCTTT. This gives the protein CASRDWADEAFF.

V is TRBV19 and J is TRBJ2-5; possibly TRBD1 for D (5 bases). This CDR3 spans 13 amino acids. V was trimmed by 3 bases and J by 5 bases, leaving 10 bases between them. Germline V gene sequence: CDR1 LNHDA, CDR2 SQIVND (reference sequence). The CDR3 loop is CASSIQGTETQYF. CDR3 nucleotides: TGTGCCAGTAGTATTCAGGGAACTGAGACCCAGTACTTC.

The gene calls are TRBV11-3 and TRBJ2-7, with a tentative D call TRBD1 (6 bases). Trimming removed 3 bases from V and 4 bases from J, with 19 bases in between. The CDR3 extends over 16 amino acids. Germline V gene data show CDR1 as SGHNT and CDR2 as YENEEA. Here the CDR3 reads CASSFLGVGQTYEQYF. For the CDR3, the DNA is TGTGCCAGCAGCTTCCTCGGGGTGGGACAAACTTACGAGCAGTACTTC.

J is TRBJ1-1 and V is TRBV6-8; 9 bases line up with TRBD1. Per germline, CDR1 MNHGY and CDR2 SAAAGT. The CDR3 is made up of 13 amino acids. V lost 6 bases, J lost 4 bases, and 3 bases stayed unmatched. The CDR3 bases are TGTGCCAGCAGACGGGACAGGGTCACTGAAGCTTTCTTT. Translation gives CASRRDRVTEAFF.

This clone was recorded once. The V gene is TRBV6-8, the J gene TRBJ1-3, with D possibly being TRBD1 (6 bases). Germline V CDR1 and CDR2: MNHGY, SAAAGT. The CDR3 sequence is 13 residues long. Trimming pared 11 bases from V and 7 bases from J, leaving 18 bases between. CDR3: CAYRQDLGNTIYF. The CDR3 DNA follows: TGTGCCTACCGACAGGATTTGGGGAACACCATATATTTT.

The rearrangement joins TRBV25-1 to TRBJ1-3, with a possible D match to TRBD1 (5 bases). The germline gives CDR1 MGHDK, CDR2 SYGVNS. This CDR3 has 15 amino acids. The ends were cut back, 4 bases at V and 4 bases at J, with 14 bases in the middle. The CDR3 loop is CASSAYRSSGNTIYF. CDR3 bases: TGTGCCAGCAGTGCCTACAGGTCTTCCGGAAACACCATATATTTT. The full variable domain, its missing parts supplied by reference TRBV25-1 and TRBJ1-3, is EADIYQTPRYLVIGTGKKITLECSQTMGHDKMYWYQQDPGMELHLIHYSYGVNSTEKGDLSSESTVSRIRTEHFPLTLESARPSHTSQYLCASSAYRSSGNTIYFGEGSWLTVV.

The chain is built from TRBV6-7 and TRBJ2-7, with D perhaps matching TRBD1 (5 bases). TRBV6-7 is noted as an ORF with a role that remains uncertain. V was cut by 0 bases and J by 3 bases, with 9 bases left in between. The CDR3 runs to 14 residues. The CDR3 region is CASSYSTGDYEQYF. The CDR3 bases are TGTGCCAGCAGTTACTCTACAGGTGACTACGAGCAGTACTTC.

The rearrangement uses TRBV6-8 and TRBJ2-2; 7 bases are shared with TRBD2. The CDR3 totals 17 residues. In germline, CDR1 is MNHGY, CDR2 SAAAGT. The ends lost 6 bases at V and 2 bases at J; junction bases unmatched: 12. The DNA for the CDR3 is TGTGCCAGCAGCCCCGGGACTAATTTTAAAAACACCGGGGAGCTGTTTTTT. Protein: CASSPGTNFKNTGELFF.

The V call is TRBV19, the J call TRBJ1-1; D gene unclear. With 5 bases removed from V and 2 bases from J, the gap between germline ends came to 18 bases. The CDR3 has 16 amino acids. CDR1 is LNHDA, CDR2 SQIVND, per germline (reference sequence). The CDR3 nucleotides are TGTGCCAGTAGTCCCCTATCGGGCGCTTATAACACTGAAGCTTTCTTT. It encodes CASSPLSGAYNTEAFF.

J is TRBJ1-1 and V is TRBV19; D gene uncertain. The CDR3 consists of 15 residues. Germline CDR1 LNHDA, CDR2 SQIVND (reference sequence). Between the trimmed V and J ends, which lost 7 bases and 2 bases, there was a span of 17 bases. CDR3 in DNA: TGTGCCAGTACCCCAGCACCCAGAAGAAACACTGAAGCTTTCTTT. Protein: CASTPAPRRNTEAFF.

The rearrangement uses TRBV28 and TRBJ2-1, with 9 bases fitting TRBD1. The CDR3 is 16 residues long. Germline V gene sequence: CDR1 MDHEN, CDR2 SYDVKM. Germline trimming cut 3 bases from V and 5 bases from J; bases unmatched to any gene: 8. Here the CDR3 DNA reads TGTGCCAGCAGTTTTATCGGGACAGGGTGGGACAATGAGCAGTTCTTC. Amino acid sequence: CASSFIGTGWDNEQFF.

This chain connects TRBV30 to TRBJ1-1, with D perhaps matching TRBD1 (5 bases). Trimming took 4 bases from V and 9 from J, leaving 15 bases between them. The CDR3 spans 12 residues. The germline V gene encodes CDR1 GTSNPN and CDR2 SVGIG (reference sequence). The CDR3 is CAWKGPADKAFF. The DNA for the CDR3 is TGTGCCTGGAAAGGTCCCGCGGACAAAGCTTTCTTT.

V gene TRBV10-2 combines with J gene TRBJ1-4, with D tentatively TRBD1 (5 bases). CDR3 length equals 13 residues. Germline V CDR1 and CDR2: WSHSY, SAAADI. The germline V and J ends were trimmed by 4 bases and 8 bases, with 11 bases remaining between them. This CDR3 reads CASSAQGYEKLFF. The CDR3, as DNA: TGCGCCAGCAGTGCGCAGGGCTACGAAAAACTGTTTTTT.

This rearrangement joins TRBV19 to TRBJ1-1; D uncertain. The CDR3 is 13 residues long. The germline V gene encodes CDR1 LNHDA and CDR2 SQIVND (reference sequence). V gave up 7 bases and J gave up 6 bases, with 15 bases separating them. The CDR3, as DNA: TGTGCCAGTAAAATTCAGGAAGGCCCTGAAGCTTTCTTT. Translation gives CASKIQEGPEAFF.

J is TRBJ1-3 and V is TRBV7-2; tentatively, D is TRBD1 (5 bases). V dropped 1 base and J dropped 4 bases, with 11 bases sitting between them. From germline, CDR1 is SGHTA and CDR2 FQGNSA. This CDR3 is built from 15 residues. CDR3 nucleotide sequence: TGTGCCAGCAGCTTAGGTCAGGGAATCGGAAACACCATATATTTT. Protein: CASSLGQGIGNTIYF.

This clone was recorded once. The chain joins TRBV15 to TRBJ2-7, with D perhaps matching TRBD1 or TRBD2 (5 bases each). Germline V gene lookup returns CDR1 LNHNV and CDR2 YYDKDF (reference sequence). Trimming took 1 base from V and 9 from J, leaving 19 bases between them. This CDR3 has 15 residues. CDR3 DNA: TGTGCCACCAGCAGAGGAGGGGCAGGGTCCTGGGGGCAGTACTTC. Its translation: CATSRGGAGSWGQYF. Using reference TRBV15 and TRBJ2-7 for the parts outside the CDR3, the full variable domain is DAMVIQNPRYQVTQFGKPVTLSCSQTLNHNVMYWYQQKSSQAPKLLFHYYDKDFNNEADTPDNFQSRRPNTSFCFLDIRSPGLGDTAMYLCATSRGGAGSWGQYFGPGTRLTVT.

The chain links TRBV11-3 to TRBJ2-2, with D possibly being TRBD1 (6 bases). Trimming shortened V by 4 bases and J by 1 base, and 10 bases separated the two germline ends. Looked up from germline, CDR1 is SGHNT and CDR2 is YENEEA. CDR3 length: 15 amino acids. The CDR3 sequence: CASSSDSWNTGELFF. CDR3 sequence (DNA): TGTGCCAGCAGCTCGGACAGCTGGAACACCGGGGAGCTGTTTTTT.

This clone was observed a single time. The V call is TRBV11-3, the J call TRBJ2-2, with TRBD1 matching 7 bases. Germline V lookup: CDR1 SGHNT, CDR2 YENEEA. The CDR3 sequence is 15 residues long. J gave up 0 bases and V 2 bases, and 0 bases lay outside the gene matches. CDR3 in DNA: TGTGCCAGCAGCTTACAGGGGGCGAACACCGGGGAGCTGTTTTTT. It specifies CASSLQGANTGELFF.

This clone was recorded a few times. This chain connects TRBV18 to TRBJ2-7, with D possibly matching TRBD1 (5 bases). This CDR3 is built from 14 residues. Germline CDR1 reads KGHSH; CDR2 reads LQKENI. Trimming removed 3 bases at V and 2 bases at J, with 11 bases between. CDR3: CASSPGLEAYEQYF. The CDR3 DNA sequence: TGTGCCAGCTCACCGGGGCTAGAGGCCTACGAGCAGTACTTC.

This chain joins TRBV15 and TRBJ2-7; TRBD1 or TRBD2 may be the D gene (5 bases each). Trimming took off 1 base at V and 2 bases at J, with 12 bases between the two ends. The CDR3 runs to 15 residues. The V gene's germline CDR1 is LNHNV and CDR2 YYDKDF (reference sequence). The CDR3: CATSRAAGTAYEQYF. For the CDR3, the DNA is TGTGCCACCAGCAGAGCGGCAGGGACGGCCTACGAGCAGTACTTC. The whole variable domain, remainder taken from reference TRBV15 and TRBJ2-7, is DAMVIQNPRYQVTQFGKPVTLSCSQTLNHNVMYWYQQKSSQAPKLLFHYYDKDFNNEADTPDNFQSRRPNTSFCFLDIRSPGLGDTAMYLCATSRAAGTAYEQYFGPGTRLTVT.

The rearrangement links TRBV6-1 to TRBJ1-2; a weak D match, TRBD1 (5 bases). Germline values: CDR1 MNHNS, CDR2 SASEGT. The length of the CDR3 is 14 residues. V gave up 0 bases and J gave up 1 base, with 6 bases separating them. This chain's CDR3 is CASSEAGVNYGYTF. The CDR3 DNA follows: TGTGCCAGCAGTGAAGCAGGGGTTAACTATGGCTACACCTTC.

The genes are TRBV23-1 and TRBJ1-4; D is ambiguous. TRBV23-1 is given ORF status, its function remaining uncertain. Trimming removed 8 bases at V and 8 bases at J, with 15 bases between. This CDR3 contains 13 residues. CDR3 residues: CASLNSGNEKLFF. The CDR3, as DNA: TGCGCCAGCCTGAACTCGGGGAACGAAAAACTGTTTTTT.

This chain connects TRBV14 to TRBJ1-1; D unclear. V lost 3 bases to trimming and J lost 1 base, with 12 bases between them. The CDR3 contains 15 residues. Per germline, CDR1 SGHDN and CDR2 FVKESK. CDR3 sequence reads: CASSQREATNTEAFF. In DNA, the CDR3 is TGTGCCAGCAGCCAGAGGGAGGCAACGAACACTGAAGCTTTCTTT.

This chain links TRBV6-7 with TRBJ2-3; D unresolved. TRBV6-7 is assigned to the ORF class and has an uncertain function. Trimming took 0 bases from V and 4 from J, leaving 8 bases between them. The CDR3 is 14 residues long. The CDR3 DNA reads TGTGCCAGCAGTTACTCCGTGGCGGCAGATACGCAGTATTTT. Its translation: CASSYSVAADTQYF.